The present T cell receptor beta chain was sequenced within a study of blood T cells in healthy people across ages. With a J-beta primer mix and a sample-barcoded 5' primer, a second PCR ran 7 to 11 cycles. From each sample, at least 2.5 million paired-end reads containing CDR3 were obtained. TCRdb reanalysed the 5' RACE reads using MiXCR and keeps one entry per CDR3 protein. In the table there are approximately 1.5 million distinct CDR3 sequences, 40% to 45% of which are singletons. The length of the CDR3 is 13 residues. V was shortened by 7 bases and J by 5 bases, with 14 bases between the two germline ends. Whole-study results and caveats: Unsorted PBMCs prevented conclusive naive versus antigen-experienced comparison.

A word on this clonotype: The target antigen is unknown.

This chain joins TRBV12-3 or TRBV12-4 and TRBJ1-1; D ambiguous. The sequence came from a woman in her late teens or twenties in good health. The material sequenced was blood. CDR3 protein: CASTGRPGTEAFF. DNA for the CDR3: TGTGCCAGCACCGGCCGGCCCGGGACTGAAGCTTTCTTT.